This is a list of T cell receptor beta chains from one sample in a study of blood T cell repertoires in COVID-19. TCRdb's table, derived via immunoSEQ multiplex PCR, lists solely in-frame clones and lacks some. The sample has about 150,000 clones; approximately 80% are singletons. Sequencing input: peripheral blood. The receptor source for this set is a woman aged 55-75 years with acute or convalescent COVID-19. Each CDR3 is given with its conserved first and last residue. The order of the fields is V gene, clone size, J gene, D gene, CDR3 protein, CDR3 DNA. D genes are given only for firm matches. Where a row states a size, it is once, few, many or the class of an expanded clone; other rows omit it.

TRBV30	.	TRBJ1-1	.	CAWSVLTTLNTEAFF	TGTGCCTGGAGTGTACTTACGACTCTGAACACTGAAGCTTTCTTT
TRBV5-1	.	TRBJ2-3	TRBD1	CASSYGTGWGTDTQYF	TGCGCCAGCAGCTATGGGACAGGGTGGGGCACAGATACGCAGTATTTT
TRBV6-5	.	TRBJ2-7	TRBD1	CASSYSYQGVSYEQYF	TGTGCCAGCAGTTACTCTTACCAGGGGGTATCCTACGAGCAGTACTTC
TRBV6-5	few	TRBJ1-3	.	CASSYGGISGNTIYF	TGTGCCAGCAGTTACGGGGGGATCTCTGGAAACACCATATATTTT
TRBV10-1	.	TRBJ2-7	TRBD1	CASSAGGSTYEQYF	TGCGCCAGCAGTGCAGGGGGTTCTACCTACGAGCAGTACTTC
TRBV7-8	.	TRBJ2-6	.	CASRGYPGDSGANVLTF	TGTGCCAGCAGGGGTTATCCAGGGGACTCTGGGGCCAACGTCCTGACTTTC
TRBV5-1	.	TRBJ1-5	.	CASSLPGINQPQHF	TGCGCCAGCAGCTTGCCAGGGATTAATCAGCCCCAGCATTTT
TRBV5-1	once	TRBJ1-4	.	CASSLGHRATNEKLFF	TGCGCCAGCAGCTTGGGACACAGGGCAACTAATGAAAAACTGTTTTTT
TRBV7-2	.	TRBJ2-3	TRBD2	CASSLEPGRADTQYF	TGTGCCAGCAGCTTAGAGCCAGGGAGGGCAGATACGCAGTATTTT
TRBV18	.	TRBJ2-7	.	CASSRTAGSGEQYF	TGTGCCAGCTCACGGACGGCGGGGTCAGGTGAGCAGTACTTC
TRBV11-2	few	TRBJ1-6	.	CASSSGQTLNTPLHF	TGTGCCAGCAGCTCAGGACAAACCCTAAATACACCCCTCCACTTT
TRBV19	.	TRBJ1-6	.	CASSIARTYNSPLHF	TGTGCCAGTAGTATAGCGAGGACCTATAATTCACCCCTCCACTTT
TRBV5-4	.	TRBJ1-4	TRBD1	CASSGRDRGSEKLFF	TGTGCCAGCAGCGGGAGGGACAGGGGAAGTGAAAAACTGTTTTTT
TRBV6-5	.	TRBJ2-7	TRBD1	CASIMDRDYYEQYF	TGTGCCAGCATCATGGACAGGGATTACTACGAGCAGTACTTC
TRBV2	.	TRBJ1-2	TRBD1	CASEGSDRVFSYTF	TGTGCCAGCGAGGGGTCCGACAGGGTTTTCAGCTACACCTTC
TRBV6-5	.	TRBJ2-7	TRBD1	CASSYERTGSYEQYF	TGTGCCAGCAGTTACGAAAGGACAGGGAGCTACGAGCAGTACTTC
TRBV15	.	TRBJ2-7	.	CATSRETYEQYF	TGTGCCACCAGCAGAGAGACTTACGAGCAGTACTTC
TRBV7-2	once	TRBJ1-3	.	CASGQAVRSSGNTIYF	TGTGCCAGCGGTCAAGCTGTGAGGTCTTCTGGAAACACCATATATTTT
TRBV19	.	TRBJ1-1	TRBD1	CASSTWTGGVTEAFF	TGTGCCAGTAGTACCTGGACAGGGGGTGTCACTGAAGCTTTCTTT
TRBV5-8	.	TRBJ2-3	.	CASPNTPGVFTDTQYF	TGTGCCAGCCCCAACACCCCAGGGGTTTTCACAGATACGCAGTATTTT
TRBV7-2	few	TRBJ1-5	.	CASSLSGVSNQPQHF	TGTGCCAGCAGCTTAAGTGGAGTTAGCAATCAGCCCCAGCATTTT
TRBV11-3	.	TRBJ2-1	TRBD1	CASSSRTGGYTNEQFF	TGTGCCAGCAGCTCCCGGACAGGAGGCTATACGAATGAGCAGTTCTTC
TRBV7-9	.	TRBJ2-3	.	CASVRAPESDTQYF	TGTGCCAGCGTCAGGGCTCCTGAGTCAGATACGCAGTATTTT
TRBV5-1	.	TRBJ2-5	TRBD1	CASSTGTGETQYF	TGCGCCAGCAGCACAGGGACAGGGGAAACCCAGTACTTC
TRBV11-2	.	TRBJ2-2	.	CASSLYRANTGELFF	TGTGCCAGCAGCTTATACAGGGCGAACACCGGGGAGCTGTTTTTT
TRBV6-1	.	TRBJ1-2	.	CASSETGWDYGYTF	TGTGCCAGCAGTGAAACAGGGTGGGACTATGGCTACACCTTC
TRBV24-1	.	TRBJ2-5	.	CATSDGGSSVEETQYF	TGTGCCACCAGTGATGGTGGGTCAAGCGTAGAAGAGACCCAGTACTTC
TRBV7-6	few	TRBJ1-1	.	CASSSLAGALNTEAFF	TGTGCCAGCAGCTCCCTTGCGGGGGCGTTGAACACTGAAGCTTTCTTT
TRBV5-1	.	TRBJ2-5	TRBD2	CASHAISGAVQETQYF	TGCGCCAGCCACGCTATTAGCGGGGCCGTCCAAGAGACCCAGTACTTC
TRBV19	.	TRBJ1-5	TRBD1	CASSPSGGRGNQPQHF	TGTGCCAGTAGTCCGTCAGGGGGCAGGGGCAATCAGCCCCAGCATTTT
TRBV9	.	TRBJ2-2	TRBD2	CASSREKPGLASNTGELFF	TGTGCCAGCAGCAGAGAGAAGCCGGGACTAGCCTCGAACACCGGGGAGCTGTTTTTT
TRBV27	.	TRBJ1-2	.	CASSSTLTANYGYTF	TGTGCCAGCAGTTCGACCCTGACAGCTAACTATGGCTACACCTTC
TRBV7-2	.	TRBJ1-3	.	CASSPTFHRSSGNTIYF	TGTGCCAGCAGCCCTACTTTCCACAGGAGCTCTGGAAACACCATATATTTT
TRBV6-5	.	TRBJ2-3	TRBD2	CASGAGVSTDTQYF	TGTGCCAGCGGGGCGGGGGTGAGCACAGATACGCAGTATTTT
TRBV25-1	.	TRBJ2-7	.	CASSALRTGNEQYF	TGTGCCAGCAGTGCCCTTCGGACTGGGAACGAGCAGTACTTC
TRBV30	.	TRBJ2-7	TRBD2	CAWRPITSGLFSYEQYF	TGTGCCTGGAGGCCAATAACTAGCGGGCTTTTCTCCTACGAGCAGTACTTC
TRBV28	.	TRBJ2-7	TRBD1	CASSRGDSMPYEQYF	TGTGCCAGCAGCCGAGGGGACAGTATGCCCTACGAGCAGTACTTC
TRBV9	.	TRBJ1-1	.	CASSPRGAVPEAFF	TGTGCCAGCAGCCCAAGGGGCGCCGTCCCTGAAGCTTTCTTT
TRBV6-5	.	TRBJ1-2	.	CASSQPGRRGYGYTF	TGTGCCAGCAGTCAACCTGGACGGAGGGGCTATGGCTACACCTTC
TRBV5-4	.	TRBJ2-1	TRBD2	CASSPPGGEKNEQFF	TGTGCCAGCAGCCCCCCCGGGGGGGAAAAAAATGAGCAGTTCTTC
TRBV7-6	.	TRBJ2-7	.	CASRPLQGHEQYF	TGTGCCAGCAGGCCCCTACAGGGCCACGAGCAGTACTTC
TRBV7-2	.	TRBJ2-5	TRBD2	CASSLAASGGARETQYF	TGTGCCAGCAGCTTAGCGGCTAGCGGGGGGGCCCGGGAGACCCAGTACTTC